The rows below give T cell receptor beta chains drawn from one sample of a study of blood T cell repertoires in COVID-19. Some clones are missing from TCRdb's copy, which holds only in-frame ones; the method was immunoSEQ multiplex PCR. Of roughly 290,000 clones listed, around 85% were seen once; the top ten hold 0.7% to 0.9%. The sample comprised peripheral blood. These receptors were taken from a human donor with COVID-19, enrolled during active disease. The donor label of this sample is uncertain. Both conserved end residues are trimmed from each CDR3. D genes are given only for firm matches.

TRBV5-4 14 TRBD1 ASSLGRGTGGFGYT
TRBV5-4 14 TRBD1 ASSSKTGVVSYGYT
TRBV19 12 TRBD1 ASSPDRVNEKLF
TRBV11-2 12 TRBD1 ASSRLTGDSPLH
TRBV2 12 - ASRARGSSYEQY
TRBV12-3/TRBV12-4 11 TRBD2 ASGLAGGETQY
TRBV29-1 12 TRBD1 SVEIGTGIYEQY
TRBV9 13 TRBD2 ASSVASGRANEQF
TRBV6-5 13 - ASSPTPRTHYGYT
TRBV7-3 12 TRBD2 ASSSPGGFAEQY
TRBV3-1/TRBV3-2 13 TRBD2 ASSQGAGGYNEQF
TRBV3-1/TRBV3-2 13 - ASSLRGGANQPQH
TRBV9 11 - ASSVRTDTEAF
TRBV30 14 - AWSVPRSGATYEQY
TRBV30 13 - AWSVGQPYYEKLF
TRBV16 13 - ASSPLATSTDTQY
TRBV7-9 12 - ASSPDMVSEKLF
TRBV18 13 TRBD2 ASSLGTSPTDTQY
TRBV6-2/TRBV6-3 15 TRBD1 ASSVSGGLGGNQPQH
TRBV3-1/TRBV3-2 10 - ASTSEAQGYT
TRBV19 11 - ASSIAPVNEQF
TRBV15 12 TRBD2 ATSREISGNEQY
TRBV24-1 14 - ATSDPNYRAGNTIY
TRBV20-1 9 - SATQGDIQY
TRBV3-1/TRBV3-2 11 TRBD2 ASSGGLAGVQY